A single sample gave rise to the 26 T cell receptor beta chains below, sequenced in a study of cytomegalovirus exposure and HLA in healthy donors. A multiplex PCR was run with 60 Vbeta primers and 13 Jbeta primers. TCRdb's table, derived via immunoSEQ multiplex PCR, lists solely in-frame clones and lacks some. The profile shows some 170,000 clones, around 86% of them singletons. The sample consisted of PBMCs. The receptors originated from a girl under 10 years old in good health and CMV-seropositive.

The CDR3 spells CAWKPRFYGGNTIYF. In DNA form, the CDR3 reads TGTGCCTGGAAACCGAGATTCTACGGGGGTAACACCATATATTTT. V and J are TRBV30 and TRBJ1-3, with D perhaps matching TRBD1 (5 bases). V was cut by 4 bases and J by 7 bases, with 20 bases left in between. This CDR3 is built from 15 residues. From germline, CDR1 is GTSNPN and CDR2 SVGIG (reference sequence).

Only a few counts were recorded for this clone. The CDR3 DNA sequence: TGCGCCAGCGGGATGGGGAGGGGGGGTTCCTACGAGCAGTACTTC. Its translation is CASGMGRGGSYEQYF. This chain links TRBV10-2 with TRBJ2-7; D perhaps matches TRBD2 (7 bases). This CDR3 is 15 amino acids long. Trimming left V 8 bases short and J 1 base short, with 18 bases between. Germline-derived CDR1 and CDR2 are WSHSY and SAAADI.

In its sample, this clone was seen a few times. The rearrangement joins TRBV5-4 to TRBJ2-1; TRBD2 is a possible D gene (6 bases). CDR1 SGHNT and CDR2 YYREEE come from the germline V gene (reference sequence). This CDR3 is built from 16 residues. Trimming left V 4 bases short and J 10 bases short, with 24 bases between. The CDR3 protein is CASSNDAASDPREQFF. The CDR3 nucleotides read TGTGCCAGCAGCAACGACGCGGCTAGCGATCCGCGAGAGCAGTTCTTC.

The CDR3 nucleotides read TGTGCCAGTAGTATACGGGGAGCGGGAGGCTACGAGCAGTACTTC. Its translation is CASSIRGAGGYEQYF. The J gene is TRBJ2-7, the V gene TRBV19; 9 bases fit TRBD2. This CDR3 is built from 15 residues. Germline V gene sequence: CDR1 LNHDA, CDR2 SQIVND (reference sequence). V lost 2 bases and J lost 3; bases outside the gene matches: 5.

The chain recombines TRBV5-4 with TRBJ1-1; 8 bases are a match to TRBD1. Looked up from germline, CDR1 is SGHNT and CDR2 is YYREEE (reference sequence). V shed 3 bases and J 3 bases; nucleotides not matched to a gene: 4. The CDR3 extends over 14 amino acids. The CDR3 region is CASSYDRGYTEAFF. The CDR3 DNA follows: TGTGCCAGCAGCTACGACAGGGGCTACACTGAAGCTTTCTTT.

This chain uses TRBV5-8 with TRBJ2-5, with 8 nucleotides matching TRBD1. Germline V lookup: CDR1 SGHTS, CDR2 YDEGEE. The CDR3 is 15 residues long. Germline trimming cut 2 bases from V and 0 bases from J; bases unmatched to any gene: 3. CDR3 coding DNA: TGTGCCAGCAGCTTTGGGACAGGCCACCAAGAGACCCAGTACTTC. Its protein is CASSFGTGHQETQYF.

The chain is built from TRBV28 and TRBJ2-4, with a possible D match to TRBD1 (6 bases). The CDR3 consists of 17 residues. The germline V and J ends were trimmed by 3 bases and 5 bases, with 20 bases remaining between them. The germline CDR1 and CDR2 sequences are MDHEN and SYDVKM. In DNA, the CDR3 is TGTGCCAGCAGTTTTTGGCCCTACCGGGACACCCAAAACATTCAGTACTTC. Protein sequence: CASSFWPYRDTQNIQYF.

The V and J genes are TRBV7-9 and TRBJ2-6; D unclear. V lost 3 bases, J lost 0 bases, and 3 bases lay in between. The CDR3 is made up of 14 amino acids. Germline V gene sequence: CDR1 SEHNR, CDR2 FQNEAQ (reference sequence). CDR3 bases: TGTGCCAGCAGCTTTAGCTCTGGGGCCAACGTCCTGACTTTC. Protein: CASSFSSGANVLTF. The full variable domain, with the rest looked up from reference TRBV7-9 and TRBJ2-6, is DTGVSQNPRHKITKRGQNVTFRCDPISEHNRLYWYRQTLGQGPEFLTYFQNEAQLEKSRLLSDRFSAERPKGSFSTLEIQRTEQGDSAMYLCASSFSSGANVLTFGAGSRLTVL.

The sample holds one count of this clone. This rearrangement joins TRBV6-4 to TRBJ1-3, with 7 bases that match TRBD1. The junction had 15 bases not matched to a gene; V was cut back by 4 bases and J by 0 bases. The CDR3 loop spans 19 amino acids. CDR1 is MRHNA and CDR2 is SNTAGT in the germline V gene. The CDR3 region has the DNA TGTGCCAGCAGTGTATTATCGAGGGGGCAAGCCTTCTCTGGAAACACCATATATTTT. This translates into CASSVLSRGQAFSGNTIYF.

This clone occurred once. The CDR3 nucleotides are TGTGCCAGCAGCCCCCCGACTAGCGGGCGCACAGATACGCAGTATTTT. The encoded protein is CASSPPTSGRTDTQYF. The chain is built from TRBV11-2 and TRBJ2-3; TRBD2 matches 10 bases. This CDR3 has 16 residues. The ends lost 5 bases at V and 1 base at J; junction bases unmatched: 6. Germline V lookup: CDR1 SGHAT, CDR2 FQNNGV.

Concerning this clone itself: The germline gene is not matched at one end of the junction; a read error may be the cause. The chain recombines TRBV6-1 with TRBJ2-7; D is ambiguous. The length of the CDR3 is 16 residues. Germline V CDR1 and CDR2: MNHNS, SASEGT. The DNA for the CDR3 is TGTGCCAGCAGTGAATGGTCTTCCTCTTCTACGTACGAGCGGTACTTC. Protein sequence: CASSEWSSSSTYERYF.

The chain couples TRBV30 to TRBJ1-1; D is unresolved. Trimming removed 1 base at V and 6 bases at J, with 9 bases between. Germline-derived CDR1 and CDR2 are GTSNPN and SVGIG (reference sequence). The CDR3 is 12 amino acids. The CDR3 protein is CAWSGARAEAFF. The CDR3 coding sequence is TGTGCCTGGAGTGGCGCCCGGGCTGAAGCTTTCTTT.

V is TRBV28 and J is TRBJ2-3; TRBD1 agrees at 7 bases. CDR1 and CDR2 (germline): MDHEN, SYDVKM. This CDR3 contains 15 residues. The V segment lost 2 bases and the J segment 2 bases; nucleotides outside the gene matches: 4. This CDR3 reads CASSLGDRVTDTQYF. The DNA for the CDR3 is TGTGCCAGCAGTTTAGGGGACAGAGTCACAGATACGCAGTATTTT. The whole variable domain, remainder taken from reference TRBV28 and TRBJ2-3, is DVKVTQSSRYLVKRTGEKVFLECVQDMDHENMFWYRQDPGLGLRLIYFSYDVKMKEKGDIPEGYSVSREKKERFSLILESASTNQTSMYLCASSLGDRVTDTQYFGPGTRLTVL.

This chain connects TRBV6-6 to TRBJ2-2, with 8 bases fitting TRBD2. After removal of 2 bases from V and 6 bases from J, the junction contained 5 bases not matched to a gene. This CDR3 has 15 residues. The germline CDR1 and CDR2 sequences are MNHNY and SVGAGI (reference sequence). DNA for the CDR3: TGTGCCAGCAGTTACCGGGAAGCGGGAGCCGGGGAGCTGTTTTTT. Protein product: CASSYREAGAGELFF.

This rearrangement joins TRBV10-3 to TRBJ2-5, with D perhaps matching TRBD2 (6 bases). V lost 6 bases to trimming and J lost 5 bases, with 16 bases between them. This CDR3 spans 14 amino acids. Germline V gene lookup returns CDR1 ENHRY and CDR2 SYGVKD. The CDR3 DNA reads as TGTGCCATCAGGGTACGGCGGGACTCGGAGACCCAGTACTTC. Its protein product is CAIRVRRDSETQYF.

As DNA, the CDR3 is TGTGCCAGCAGCTTAGGGGGACAGGTCAATCAGCCCCAGCATTTT. Protein: CASSLGGQVNQPQHF. The chain carries TRBV7-2 and TRBJ1-5, with 8 bases lining up with TRBD1. V trimming: 1 base; J trimming: 3 bases; junction bases outside the gene matches: 2. Germline CDR1 is SGHTA and CDR2 is FQGNSA. The CDR3 spans 15 residues.

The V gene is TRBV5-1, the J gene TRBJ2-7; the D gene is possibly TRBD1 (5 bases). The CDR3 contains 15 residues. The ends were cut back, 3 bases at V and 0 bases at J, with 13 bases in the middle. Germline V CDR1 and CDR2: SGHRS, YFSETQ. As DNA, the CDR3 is TGCGCCAGCAGCTCGGCTAGACAGCACTCCTACGAGCAGTACTTC. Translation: CASSSARQHSYEQYF.

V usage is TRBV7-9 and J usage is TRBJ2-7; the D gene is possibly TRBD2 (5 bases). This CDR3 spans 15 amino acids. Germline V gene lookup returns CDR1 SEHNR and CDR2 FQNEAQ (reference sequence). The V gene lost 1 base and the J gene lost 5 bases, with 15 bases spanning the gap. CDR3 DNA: TGTGCCAGCAGCTTAGACAGCGGCTATGGGGACGAGCAGTACTTC. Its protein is CASSLDSGYGDEQYF.

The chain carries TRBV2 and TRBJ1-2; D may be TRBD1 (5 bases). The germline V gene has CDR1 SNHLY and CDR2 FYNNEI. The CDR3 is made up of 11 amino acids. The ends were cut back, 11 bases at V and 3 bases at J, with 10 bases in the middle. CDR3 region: CAGTGDYGYTF. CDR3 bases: TGTGCCGGAACGGGGGACTATGGCTACACCTTC.

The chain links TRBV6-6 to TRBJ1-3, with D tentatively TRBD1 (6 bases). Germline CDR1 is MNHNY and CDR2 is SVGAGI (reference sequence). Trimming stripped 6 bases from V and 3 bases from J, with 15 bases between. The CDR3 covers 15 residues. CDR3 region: CASRTQGIGGNTIYF. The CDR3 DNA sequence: TGTGCCAGCAGGACACAGGGTATCGGTGGAAACACCATATATTTT.

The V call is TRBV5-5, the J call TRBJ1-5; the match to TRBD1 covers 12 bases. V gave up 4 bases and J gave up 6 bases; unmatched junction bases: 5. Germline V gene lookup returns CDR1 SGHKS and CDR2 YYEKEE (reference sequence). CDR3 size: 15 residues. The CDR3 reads CASSAGTGGFQPQHF. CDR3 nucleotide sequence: TGTGCCAGCAGCGCCGGGACAGGGGGCTTTCAGCCCCAGCATTTT.

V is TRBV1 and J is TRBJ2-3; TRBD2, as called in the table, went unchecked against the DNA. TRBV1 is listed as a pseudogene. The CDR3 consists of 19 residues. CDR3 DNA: TGCACCAGCCCCCCTCAAACCGGGACTAGCGGGAGGAGCACAGATACGCAGTATTTT. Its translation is CTSPPQTGTSGRSTDTQYF.

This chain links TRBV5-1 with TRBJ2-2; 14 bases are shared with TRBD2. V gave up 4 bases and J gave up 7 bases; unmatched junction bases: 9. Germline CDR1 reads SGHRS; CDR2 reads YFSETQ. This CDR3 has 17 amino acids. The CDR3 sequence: CASSEGLAGARSGELFF. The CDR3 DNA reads TGCGCCAGCAGCGAGGGACTAGCGGGAGCAAGAAGCGGGGAGCTGTTTTTT.

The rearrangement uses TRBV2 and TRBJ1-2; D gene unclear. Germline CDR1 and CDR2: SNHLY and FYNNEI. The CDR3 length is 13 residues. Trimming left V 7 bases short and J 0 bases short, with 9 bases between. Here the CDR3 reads CASKGGANYGYTF. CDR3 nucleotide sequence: TGTGCCAGCAAGGGAGGAGCTAACTATGGCTACACCTTC.

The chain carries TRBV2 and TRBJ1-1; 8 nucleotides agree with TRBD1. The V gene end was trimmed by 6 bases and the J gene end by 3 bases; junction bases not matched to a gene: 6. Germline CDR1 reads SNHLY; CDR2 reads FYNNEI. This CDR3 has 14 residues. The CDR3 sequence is CASRGQGWDTEAFF. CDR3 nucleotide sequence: TGTGCCAGCAGAGGACAGGGATGGGACACTGAAGCTTTCTTT.

Here the CDR3 DNA reads TGCGCCAGCAGCTTGGGACTCCGCTACGAGCAGTACTTC. Translated, it gives CASSLGLRYEQYF. The chain uses TRBV5-1 and TRBJ2-7, with D unresolved. Germline V CDR1 and CDR2: SGHRS, YFSETQ. V gave up 0 bases and J gave up 3 bases, with 7 bases separating them. This CDR3 has 13 residues.